A selection of T cell receptor beta chains follows, all from one sample in a study of blood T cell repertoires in COVID-19. Profiled with immunoSEQ multiplex PCR; TCRdb holds only in-frame clones, not every one. The sample comprises hundreds of thousands of clones, 85% to 90% of which are singletons, and about 8.2% rests with the top ten. Sequences were obtained from peripheral blood. All receptors derive from a woman aged 45-65 years with COVID-19, enrolled during active disease. The CDR3 runs from the conserved cysteine through the conserved F or W. A D gene is named only where the DNA matches it firmly. Size is omitted from some rows. Given values are once, few, many or a class for expanded clones.

abundance	v_gene	d_gene	j_gene	CDR3aa	CDR3nt
.	TRBV5-6	TRBD1	TRBJ1-2	CASSPGQGANYGYTF	TGTGCCAGCAGCCCCGGGCAGGGGGCAAACTATGGCTACACCTTC
.	TRBV27	.	TRBJ2-7	CATGGGRGSSYEQYF	TGTGCCACTGGGGGGGGCCGTGGAAGCTCCTACGAGCAGTACTTC
once	TRBV30	.	TRBJ1-1	CAWSGGPNTEAFF	TGTGCCTGGAGTGGGGGGCCGAACACTGAAGCTTTCTTT
.	TRBV27	.	TRBJ1-1	CASSLKYGGGTEAFF	TGTGCCAGCAGTTTAAAATACGGGGGAGGCACTGAAGCTTTCTTT
.	TRBV24-1	.	TRBJ1-2	CATSDRTVRYGYTF	TGTGCCACCAGTGATCGGACAGTACGGTATGGCTACACCTTC
.	TRBV19	.	TRBJ2-7	CASKGRAENSYEQYF	TGTGCCAGTAAAGGCAGGGCCGAGAACTCCTACGAGCAGTACTTC
.	TRBV20-1	.	TRBJ1-2	CSASVQNYGYTF	TGCAGTGCTAGTGTACAGAACTATGGCTACACCTTC
few	TRBV6-4	.	TRBJ1-1	CASSQQGNTEAFF	TGTGCCAGCAGTCAACAGGGGAACACTGAAGCTTTCTTT
.	TRBV5-8	TRBD2	TRBJ2-3	CASSLGSGGTRGTDTQYF	TGTGCCAGCAGCTTGGGCAGCGGGGGGACGAGGGGCACAGATACGCAGTATTTT
.	TRBV30	.	TRBJ1-6	CAWRGRYSYNSPLHF	TGTGCCTGGAGGGGCCGGTACTCCTATAATTCACCCCTCCACTTT
once	TRBV3-1/TRBV3-2	.	TRBJ2-2	CASSPVGTGELFF	TGTGCCAGCAGCCCCGTCGGTACCGGGGAGCTGTTTTTT
.	TRBV12-3/TRBV12-4	TRBD2	TRBJ2-7	CASSPTSGGLEYF	TGTGCCAGCAGTCCCACTAGCGGTGGCCTTGAGTACTTC
.	TRBV19	TRBD1	TRBJ2-2	CASSIRDRGVTGELFF	TGTGCCAGTAGTATCCGGGACAGGGGGGTCACCGGGGAGCTGTTTTTT
few	TRBV9	TRBD1	TRBJ1-6	CASSPGQVWSPLHF	TGTGCCAGCAGTCCCGGACAGGTGTGGTCACCCCTCCACTTT
.	TRBV6-5	.	TRBJ1-1	CASSYDSTFEAFF	TGTGCCAGCAGTTATGACAGCACCTTTGAAGCTTTCTTT